This T cell receptor (beta chain) was recovered during a study of tumor-infiltrating lymphocytes in oesophageal squamous cell carcinoma. CDR1 SGHVS and CDR2 FQNEAQ come from the germline V gene. Trimming removed 5 bases at V and 4 bases at J, with 18 bases between. CDR3 length: 15 residues. TCRdb redid the calling of the PCR reads with MiXCR, one entry per CDR3 protein. The table records 9,500 to 11,000 distinct CDR3 sequences, about 55% of them present only once. This receptor was taken from a male donor with esophageal squamous cell carcinoma. The J gene is TRBJ2-7, the V gene TRBV7-8, with a tentative D call TRBD1 (6 bases). Sequenced sample: esophageal tumor tissue. The DNA for the CDR3 is TGTGCCAGCAGCCCAAGGGGGACGGGTCCGTACGAGCAGTACTTC. This codes for CASSPRGTGPYEQYF.